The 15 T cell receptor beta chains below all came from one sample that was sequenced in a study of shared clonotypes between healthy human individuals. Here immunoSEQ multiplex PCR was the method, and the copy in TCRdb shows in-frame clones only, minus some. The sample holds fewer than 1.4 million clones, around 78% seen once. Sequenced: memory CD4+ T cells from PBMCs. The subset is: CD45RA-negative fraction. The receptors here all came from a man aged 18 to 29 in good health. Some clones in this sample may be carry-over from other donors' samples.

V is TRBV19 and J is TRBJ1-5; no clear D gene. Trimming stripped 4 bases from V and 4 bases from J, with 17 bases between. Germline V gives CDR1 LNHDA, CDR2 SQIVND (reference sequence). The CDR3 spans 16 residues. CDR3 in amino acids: CASSRQLGQRNQPQHF. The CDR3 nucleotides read TGTGCCAGTAGTAGACAACTTGGGCAGAGGAATCAGCCCCAGCATTTT. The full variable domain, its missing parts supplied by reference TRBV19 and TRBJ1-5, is DGGITQSPKYLFRKEGQNVTLSCEQNLNHDAMYWYRQDPGQGLRLIYYSQIVNDFQKGDIAEGYSVSREKKESFPLTVTSAQKNPTAFYLCASSRQLGQRNQPQHFGDGTRLSIL.

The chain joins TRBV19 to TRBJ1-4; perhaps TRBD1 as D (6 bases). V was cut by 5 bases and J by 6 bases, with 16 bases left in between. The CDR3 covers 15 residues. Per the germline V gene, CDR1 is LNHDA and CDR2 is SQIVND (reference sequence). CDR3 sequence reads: CASSASRKGDEKLFF. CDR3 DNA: TGTGCCAGTAGTGCATCCAGGAAGGGGGATGAAAAACTGTTTTTT.

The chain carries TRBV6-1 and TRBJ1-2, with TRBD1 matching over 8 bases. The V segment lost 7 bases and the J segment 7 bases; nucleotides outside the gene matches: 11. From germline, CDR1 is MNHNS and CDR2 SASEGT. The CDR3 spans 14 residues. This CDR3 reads CASKKGQGERGYTF. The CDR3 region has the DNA TGTGCCAGCAAAAAAGGACAGGGCGAGCGTGGCTACACCTTC.

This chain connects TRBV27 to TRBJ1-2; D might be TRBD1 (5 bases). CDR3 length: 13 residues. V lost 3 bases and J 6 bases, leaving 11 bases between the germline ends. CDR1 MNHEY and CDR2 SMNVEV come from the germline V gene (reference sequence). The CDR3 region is CASSFTGGNGYTF. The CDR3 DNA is TGTGCCAGCAGTTTCACAGGAGGGAATGGCTACACCTTC.

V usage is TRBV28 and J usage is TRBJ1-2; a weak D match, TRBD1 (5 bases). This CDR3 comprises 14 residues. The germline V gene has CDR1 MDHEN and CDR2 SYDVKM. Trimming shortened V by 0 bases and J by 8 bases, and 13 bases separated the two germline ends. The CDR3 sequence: CASSLWAGARGYTF. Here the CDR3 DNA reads TGTGCCAGCAGTTTATGGGCTGGGGCGCGCGGCTACACCTTC.

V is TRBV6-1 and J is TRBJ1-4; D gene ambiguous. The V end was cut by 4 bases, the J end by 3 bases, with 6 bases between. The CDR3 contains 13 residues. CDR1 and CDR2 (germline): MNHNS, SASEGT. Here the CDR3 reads CASSGTANEKLFF. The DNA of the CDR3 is TGTGCCAGCAGTGGTACAGCTAATGAAAAACTGTTTTTT.

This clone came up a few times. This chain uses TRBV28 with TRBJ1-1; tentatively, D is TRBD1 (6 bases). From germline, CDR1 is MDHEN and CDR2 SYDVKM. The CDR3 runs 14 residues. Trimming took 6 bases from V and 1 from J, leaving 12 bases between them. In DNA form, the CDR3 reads TGTGCCAGCAGGACCGGGACACCGAACACTGAAGCTTTCTTT. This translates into CASRTGTPNTEAFF.

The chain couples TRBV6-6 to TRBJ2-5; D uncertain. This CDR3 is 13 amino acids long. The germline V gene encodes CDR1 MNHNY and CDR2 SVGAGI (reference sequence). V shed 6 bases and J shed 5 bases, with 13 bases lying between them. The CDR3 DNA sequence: TGTGCCAGCAGCCGGAACCCAAGGGAGACCCAGTACTTC. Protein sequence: CASSRNPRETQYF.

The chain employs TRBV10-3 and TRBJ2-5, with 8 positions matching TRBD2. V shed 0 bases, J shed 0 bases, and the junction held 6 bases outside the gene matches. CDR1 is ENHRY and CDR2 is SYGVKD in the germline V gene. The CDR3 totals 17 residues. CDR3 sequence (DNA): TGTGCCATCAGTGAGTCTACGGGGGGGACGTACCAAGAGACCCAGTACTTC. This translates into CAISESTGGTYQETQYF.

Here the CDR3 DNA reads TGTGCCAGCAGGCAGCCCTATGGCTACACCTTC. Amino acid sequence: CASRQPYGYTF. The J gene is TRBJ1-2, the V gene TRBV2; D gene unclear. The V end lost 6 bases, the J end lost 4 bases, and 6 bases lay between the germline ends. The CDR3 is made up of 11 amino acids. Germline loops: CDR1 SNHLY, CDR2 FYNNEI.

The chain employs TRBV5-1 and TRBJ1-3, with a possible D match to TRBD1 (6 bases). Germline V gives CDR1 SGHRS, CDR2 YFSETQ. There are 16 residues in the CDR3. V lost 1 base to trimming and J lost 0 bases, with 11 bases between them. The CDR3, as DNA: TGCGCCAGCAGCTTGAACAGGGTTGGCTCTGGAAACACCATATATTTT. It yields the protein CASSLNRVGSGNTIYF.

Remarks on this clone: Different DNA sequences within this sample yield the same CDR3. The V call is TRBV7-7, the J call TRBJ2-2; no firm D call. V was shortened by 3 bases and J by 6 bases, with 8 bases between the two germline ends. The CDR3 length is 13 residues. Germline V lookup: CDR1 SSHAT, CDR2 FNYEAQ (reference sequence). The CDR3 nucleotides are TGTGCCAGCAGCTTGATGGAAGCCGGGGAGCTGTTTTTT. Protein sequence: CASSLMEAGELFF. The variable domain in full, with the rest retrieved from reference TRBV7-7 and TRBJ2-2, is GAGVSQSPRYKVTKRGQDVTLRCDPISSHATLYWYQQALGQGPEFLTYFNYEAQPDKSGLPSDRFSAERPEGSISTLTIQRTEQRDSAMYRCASSLMEAGELFFGEGSRLTVL.

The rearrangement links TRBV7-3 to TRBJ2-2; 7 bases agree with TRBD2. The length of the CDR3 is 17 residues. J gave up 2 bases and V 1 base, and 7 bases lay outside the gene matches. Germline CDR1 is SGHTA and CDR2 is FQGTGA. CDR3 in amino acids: CASSLIGASGNTGELFF. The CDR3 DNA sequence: TGTGCCAGCAGCTTAATAGGTGCTAGCGGAAACACCGGGGAGCTGTTTTTT.

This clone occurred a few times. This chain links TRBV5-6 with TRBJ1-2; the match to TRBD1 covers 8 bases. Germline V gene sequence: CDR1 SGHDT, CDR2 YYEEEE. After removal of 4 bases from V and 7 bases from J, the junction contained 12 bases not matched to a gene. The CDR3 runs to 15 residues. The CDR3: CASSPGTGGTAGYTF. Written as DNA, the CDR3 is TGTGCCAGCAGCCCGGGGACAGGAGGGACGGCTGGCTACACCTTC.

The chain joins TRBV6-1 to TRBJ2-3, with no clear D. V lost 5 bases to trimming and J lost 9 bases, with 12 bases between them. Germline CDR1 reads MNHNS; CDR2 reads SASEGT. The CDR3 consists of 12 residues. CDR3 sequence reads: CASSPSRETQYF. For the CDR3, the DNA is TGTGCCAGCAGTCCGAGCCGTGAAACGCAGTATTTT.